The 17 T cell receptor beta chains listed next were all sequenced from one sample in a study of CXCR3-negative and CXCR3-positive naive CD8 T cells. Overall study results and limits: A higher hydrophobicity marked the TRB CDR3s of CXCR3-positive naive cells versus CXCR3-negative naive cells.

No antigen has been assigned to these receptors. cDNA libraries for TRB were generated by 5' RACE incorporating UMI labels. TCRdb reworked the 5' RACE reads into one entry per CDR3 protein, no DNA. The sample has some 140,000 distinct CDR3 sequences. Sequencing used naive CXCR3+ CD8+ T cells from blood. The subset here: CD45RO-CCR7+CD27+CD95- naive CD8+ T cells expressing CXCR3 (TNR3+). These receptors all come from a human donor in good health. Some clones in this sample may be carry-over from other donors' samples.

This chain links TRBV19 with TRBJ2-1; the TCRdb call, TRBD2, lacks DNA for checking. There are 17 residues in the CDR3. Germline assignment: CDR1 LNHDA and CDR2 SQIVND (reference sequence). The CDR3: CASRQTSGRHSYNEQFF.

The V gene is TRBV18, the J gene TRBJ1-2; as DNA is missing, the TRBD1 call by TCRdb cannot be tested. The CDR3 contains 17 residues. Germline V gives CDR1 KGHSH, CDR2 LQKENI. CDR3 in amino acids: CASSPTVRDSHIYGYTF.

The V call is TRBV7-8, the J call TRBJ1-1; TCRdb outputs TRBD1, but without DNA this stays unchecked. Germline V gives CDR1 SGHVS, CDR2 FQNEAQ. This CDR3 comprises 14 residues. CDR3: CASSLGTGNTEAFF.

This chain joins TRBV11-2 and TRBJ2-5. Germline V CDR1 and CDR2: SGHAT, FQNNGV. The CDR3 is 15 residues long. This CDR3 reads CASSLYSTPQETQYF. The full variable domain, its missing parts supplied by reference TRBV11-2 and TRBJ2-5, is EAGVAQSPRYKIIEKRQSVAFWCNPISGHATLYWYQQILGQGPKLLIQFQNNGVVDDSQLPKDRFSAERLKGVDSTLKIQPAKLEDSAVYLCASSLYSTPQETQYFGPGTRLLVL.

The chain links TRBV24-1 to TRBJ2-1; the TCRdb call, TRBD1, lacks DNA for checking. This CDR3 spans 14 amino acids. Germline V CDR1 and CDR2: KGHDR, SFDVKD. CDR3 sequence: CATGRGSSYNEQFF.

This sequence joins TRBV5-1 and TRBJ2-1; lacking DNA, the TRBD1 call made by TCRdb goes unchecked. Germline CDR1 SGHRS, CDR2 YFSETQ. CDR3 size: 16 residues. This CDR3 reads CASSSEQGAGYNEQFF. The variable domain in full, with the rest retrieved from reference TRBV5-1 and TRBJ2-1, is KAGVTQTPRYLIKTRGQQVTLSCSPISGHRSVSWYQQTPGQGLQFLFEYFSETQRNKGNFPGRFSGRQFSNSRSEMNVSTLELGDSALYLCASSSEQGAGYNEQFFGPGTRLTVL.

The chain links TRBV7-3 to TRBJ2-1. CDR3 length equals 15 residues. Germline CDR1 and CDR2: SGHTA and FQGTGA. CDR3 sequence reads: CASSSQPVSYNEQFF. The entire variable domain, with the rest obtained from reference TRBV7-3 and TRBJ2-1, is as follows: GAGVSQTPSNKVTEKGKYVELRCDPISGHTALYWYRQSLGQGPEFLIYFQGTGAADDSGLPNDRFFAVRPEGSVSTLKIQRTERGDSAVYLCASSSQPVSYNEQFFGPGTRLTVL.

CDR3 loop: CASSANPDVNYGYTF. The chain couples TRBV9 to TRBJ1-2; TCRdb proposes TRBD1, but this gene call is untestable without DNA. The CDR3 is 15 residues long. Germline V gene data show CDR1 as SGDLS and CDR2 as YYNGEE. Full variable domain (remainder filled in from reference TRBV9 and TRBJ1-2): DSGVTQTPKHLITATGQRVTLRCSPRSGDLSVYWYQQSLDQGLQFLIQYYNGEERAKGNILERFSAQQFPDLHSELNLSSLELGDSALYFCASSANPDVNYGYTFGSGTRLTVV.

This chain links TRBV27 with TRBJ2-7; TCRdb names TRBD1, which stays unverified in the absence of DNA. Germline V CDR1 and CDR2: MNHEY, SMNVEV (reference sequence). The CDR3 spans 14 residues. The CDR3 loop is CASSQRDSLAEQYF.

The CDR3 is CASSLGFEHRSYEQYF. The chain employs TRBV7-2 and TRBJ2-7. Germline CDR1 and CDR2: SGHTA and FQGNSA. The CDR3 consists of 16 residues.

The V call is TRBV28, the J call TRBJ2-7; the TCRdb call, TRBD1, lacks DNA for checking. Germline assignment: CDR1 MDHEN and CDR2 SYDVKM. This CDR3 contains 18 residues. CDR3 loop: CASSLFNAGTARSYEQYF.

The V gene is TRBV5-1, the J gene TRBJ2-1. CDR3 length: 14 amino acids. CDR1 is SGHRS and CDR2 is YFSETQ in the germline V gene. This CDR3 is CASSLAGQYNEQFF.

J is TRBJ2-3 and V is TRBV7-3; TCRdb's assignment of TRBD1 cannot be checked, as there is no DNA. This CDR3 is 16 amino acids long. From germline, CDR1 is SGHTA and CDR2 FQGTGA. This CDR3 reads CASSSHHRGGEDTQYF.

This chain links TRBV7-9 with TRBJ1-1. In germline, CDR1 is SEHNR, CDR2 FQNEAQ (reference sequence). The CDR3 contains 13 residues. CDR3 region: CASSYPENTEAFF.

The genes are TRBV27 and TRBJ1-2. Germline CDR1 reads MNHEY; CDR2 reads SMNVEV (reference sequence). The CDR3 loop spans 13 amino acids. The CDR3 loop reads CASSLSENYGYTF.

CDR3 protein: CASSSKWTGDGYTF. The chain combines TRBV28 with TRBJ1-2; TCRdb returns TRBD1, unconfirmable since there is no DNA. This CDR3 comprises 14 residues. The germline V gene encodes CDR1 MDHEN and CDR2 SYDVKM.

This rearrangement joins TRBV27 to TRBJ2-2; TCRdb's D call of TRBD1 is untestable without DNA. The CDR3 extends over 18 amino acids. Germline V gene lookup returns CDR1 MNHEY and CDR2 SMNVEV (reference sequence). CDR3 amino acids: CASSHLGLQFANTGELFF.